The present entry profiles one T cell receptor beta chain with its context. Antigen: not known. This CDR3 is built from 13 residues. Deletions cut 7 bases from V and 4 bases from J, with 12 bases between. CDR1 SGHTA and CDR2 FQGNSA come from the germline V gene. The entry originates in a study of long-term antiretroviral therapy in people with HIV. Study-level results: Following ART, diversity rose but still fell short of transplant donor controls. The clones with expansion before ART were dominant in the repertoire at all time points.

The immunoSEQ assay was v3.0, run at survey level. The repertoire was sequenced with immunoSEQ multiplex PCR; TCRdb's copy has only in-frame clones and lacks some. The sample shows roughly 20,000 clones, around 77% of them seen only once. The chain is built from TRBV7-2 and TRBJ2-3; D unclear. The receptor was derived from a woman in her 40s with HIV. The sample in question was unsorted PBMCs, obtained about 1.8 years before starting antiretroviral therapy. The CDR3 protein is CASTPYGPDTQYF. The CDR3 nucleotides read TGTGCCAGCACCCCCTATGGCCCAGATACGCAGTATTTT.